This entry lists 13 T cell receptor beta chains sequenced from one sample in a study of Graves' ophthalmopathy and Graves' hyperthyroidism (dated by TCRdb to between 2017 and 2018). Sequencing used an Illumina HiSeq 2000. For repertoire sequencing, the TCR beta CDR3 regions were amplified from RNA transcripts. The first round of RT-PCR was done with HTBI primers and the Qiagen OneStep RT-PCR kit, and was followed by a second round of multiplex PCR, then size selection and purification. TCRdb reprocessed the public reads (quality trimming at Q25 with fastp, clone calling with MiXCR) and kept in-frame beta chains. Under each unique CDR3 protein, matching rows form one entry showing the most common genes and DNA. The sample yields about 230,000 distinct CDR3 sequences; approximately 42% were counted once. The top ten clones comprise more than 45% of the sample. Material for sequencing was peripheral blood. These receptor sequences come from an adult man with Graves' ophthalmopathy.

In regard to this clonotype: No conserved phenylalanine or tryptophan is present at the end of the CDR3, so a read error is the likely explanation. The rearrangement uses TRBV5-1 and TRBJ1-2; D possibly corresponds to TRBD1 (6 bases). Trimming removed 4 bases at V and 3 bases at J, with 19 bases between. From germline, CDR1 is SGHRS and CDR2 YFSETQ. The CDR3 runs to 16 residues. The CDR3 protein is CASSRSGGRIDYGYTL. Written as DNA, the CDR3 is TGCGCCAGCAGCCGAAGCGGGGGGCGAATTGACTATGGCTACACCCTC.

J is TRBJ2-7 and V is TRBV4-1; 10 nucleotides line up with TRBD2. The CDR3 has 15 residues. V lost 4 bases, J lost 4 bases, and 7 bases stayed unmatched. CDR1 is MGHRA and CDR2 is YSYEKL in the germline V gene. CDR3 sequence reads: CASSLLAGAVYEQYF. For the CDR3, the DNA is TGCGCCAGCAGCCTCCTAGCGGGAGCGGTTTACGAGCAGTACTTC.

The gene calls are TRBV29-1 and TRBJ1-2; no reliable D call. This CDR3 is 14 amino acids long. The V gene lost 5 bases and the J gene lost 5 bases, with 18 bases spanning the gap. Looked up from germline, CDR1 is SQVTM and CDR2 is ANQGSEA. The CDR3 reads CSVPDVDKGYGYTF. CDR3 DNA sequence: TGCAGCGTTCCGGACGTTGATAAAGGGTATGGCTACACCTTC.

The CDR3 reads CASSDGTGVWYEQYF. The CDR3 DNA is TGTGCCAGCAGTGATGGGACAGGGGTATGGTACGAGCAGTACTTC. The J gene is TRBJ2-5, the V gene TRBV7-9, with 10 bases lining up with TRBD1. The J call could be wrong; TRBJ2-7 is a better fit for the DNA end. The CDR3 runs to 15 residues. CDR1 and CDR2 from the germline V gene are SEHNR and FQNEAQ (reference sequence).

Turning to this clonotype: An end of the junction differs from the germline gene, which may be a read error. The CDR3 DNA reads as TGTGCCGGCAGTGCCGACAGGGAGACCCAGTACTTC. This sequence encodes CAGSADRETQYF. V gene TRBV2 combines with J gene TRBJ2-5; maybe TRBD1 (6 bases). The CDR3 covers 12 residues. Germline CDR1 reads SNHLY; CDR2 reads FYNNEI.

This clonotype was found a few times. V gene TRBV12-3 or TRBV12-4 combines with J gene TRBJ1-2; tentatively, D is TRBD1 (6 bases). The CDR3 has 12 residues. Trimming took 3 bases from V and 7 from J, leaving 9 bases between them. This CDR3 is CASSFLGAGYTF. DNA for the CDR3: TGTGCCAGCAGTTTTTTGGGGGCTGGCTACACCTTC.

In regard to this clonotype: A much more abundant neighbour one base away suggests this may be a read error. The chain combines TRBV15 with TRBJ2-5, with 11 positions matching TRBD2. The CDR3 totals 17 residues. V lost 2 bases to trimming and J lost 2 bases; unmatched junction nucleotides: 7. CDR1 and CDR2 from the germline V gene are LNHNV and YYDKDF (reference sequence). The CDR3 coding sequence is TGTGCCACCAGCAGAATGCTTGGGACTAGCGGACAAGAGACCCAGTACTTC. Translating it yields CATSRMLGTSGQETQYF.

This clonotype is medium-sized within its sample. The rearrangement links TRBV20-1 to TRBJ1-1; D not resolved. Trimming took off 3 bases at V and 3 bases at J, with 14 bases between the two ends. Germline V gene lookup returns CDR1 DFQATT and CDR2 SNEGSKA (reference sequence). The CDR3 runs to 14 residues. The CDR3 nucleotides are TGCAGTGCTAGTCGTTCGGATGGGGACACTGAAGCTTTCTTT. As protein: CSASRSDGDTEAFF.

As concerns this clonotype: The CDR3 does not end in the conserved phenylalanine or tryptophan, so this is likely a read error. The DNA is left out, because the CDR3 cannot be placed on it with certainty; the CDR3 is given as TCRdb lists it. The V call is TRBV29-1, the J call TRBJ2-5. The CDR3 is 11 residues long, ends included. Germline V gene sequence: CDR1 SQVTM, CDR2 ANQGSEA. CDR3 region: CSALGKGGWNT.

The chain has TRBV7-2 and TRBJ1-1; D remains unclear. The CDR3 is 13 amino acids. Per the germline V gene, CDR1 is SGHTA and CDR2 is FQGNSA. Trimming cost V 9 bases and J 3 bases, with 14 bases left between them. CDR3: CASRFYRDTEAFF. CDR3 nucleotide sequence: TGTGCCAGTAGGTTCTACCGGGACACTGAAGCTTTCTTT.

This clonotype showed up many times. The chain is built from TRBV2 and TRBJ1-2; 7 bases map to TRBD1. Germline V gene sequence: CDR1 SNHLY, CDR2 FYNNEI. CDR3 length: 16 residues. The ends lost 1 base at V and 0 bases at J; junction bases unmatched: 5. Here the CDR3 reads CASSEGGGQTNYGYTF. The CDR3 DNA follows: TGTGCCAGCAGTGAAGGTGGGGGACAGACTAACTATGGCTACACCTTC.

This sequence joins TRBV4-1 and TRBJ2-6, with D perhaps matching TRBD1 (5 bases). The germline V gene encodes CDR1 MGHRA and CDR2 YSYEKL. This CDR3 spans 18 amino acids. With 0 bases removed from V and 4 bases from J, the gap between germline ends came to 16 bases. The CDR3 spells CASSQDHQGTSGANVLTF. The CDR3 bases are TGCGCCAGCAGCCAAGATCACCAGGGAACCTCAGGGGCCAACGTCCTGACTTTC.

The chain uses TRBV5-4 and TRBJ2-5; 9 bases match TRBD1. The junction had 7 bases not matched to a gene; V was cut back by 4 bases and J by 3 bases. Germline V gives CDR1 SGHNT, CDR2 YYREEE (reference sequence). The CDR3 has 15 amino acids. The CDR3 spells CASSPRDREEETQYF. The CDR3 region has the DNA TGTGCCAGCAGCCCCCGGGACAGGGAGGAAGAGACCCAGTACTTC.